The 24 T cell receptor beta chains presented below share a single source sample, sequenced in a study of blood T cell repertoires in COVID-19. The table came from immunoSEQ multiplex PCR; TCRdb's copy has only in-frame clones and leaves some out. The sample lists 15,000 to 20,000 clones; roughly 85% were seen once. Material: peripheral blood. These receptors all stem from a human donor in a cohort sampled during active COVID-19.

The chain couples TRBV5-1 to TRBJ2-3; 13 nucleotides align to TRBD2. Per the germline V gene, CDR1 is SGHRS and CDR2 is YFSETQ. This CDR3 spans 16 amino acids. The V gene end was trimmed by 2 bases and the J gene end by 1 base; junction bases not matched to a gene: 1. This chain's CDR3 is CASSLTSGGGTDTQYF. The CDR3 DNA follows: TGCGCCAGCAGCTTAACTAGCGGGGGGGGCACAGATACGCAGTATTTT.

This sequence joins TRBV3-1 (or the pseudogene TRBV3-2) and TRBJ2-1; 13 bases align to TRBD2. V lost 0 bases and J lost 2; bases outside the gene matches: 4. The CDR3 is 18 residues long. Germline CDR1 and CDR2: LGHDT and YNNKEL (reference sequence). The CDR3: CASSQDLGTSGAYNEQFF. CDR3 sequence (DNA): TGTGCCAGCAGCCAAGATCTCGGGACTAGCGGGGCCTACAATGAGCAGTTCTTC.

CDR3 DNA: TGTGCCAGCAGCTTAGGAGGGGGCCGGGAGACCCAGTACTTC. Amino acid sequence: CASSLGGGRETQYF. The chain employs TRBV7-2 and TRBJ2-5; 7 bases align to TRBD1. Trimming at V came to 1 base and at J to 5 bases, leaving 4 bases not matched to a gene. This CDR3 region has 14 residues. CDR1 is SGHTA, CDR2 FQGNSA, per germline.

The rearrangement uses TRBV18 and TRBJ2-1; D is unclear. The germline CDR1 and CDR2 sequences are KGHSH and LQKENI. V lost 0 bases to trimming and J lost 5 bases, with 5 bases between them. The CDR3 contains 13 residues. CDR3 DNA sequence: TGTGCCAGCTCACCACCCAGTAACAATGAGCAGTTCTTC. Amino acid sequence: CASSPPSNNEQFF.

The V call is TRBV3-1 (or the pseudogene TRBV3-2), the J call TRBJ2-3; 8 nucleotides align to TRBD2. Per germline, CDR1 LGHDT and CDR2 YNNKEL (reference sequence). The CDR3 covers 16 residues. Trimming at V came to 4 bases and at J to 3 bases, leaving 9 bases not matched to a gene. Written as DNA, the CDR3 is TGTGCCAGCAGCCGCGGCGGGGGGCGGAGGACAGATACGCAGTATTTT. Amino acids: CASSRGGGRRTDTQYF.

The chain uses TRBV10-1 and TRBJ1-3; D is possibly TRBD1 (6 bases). V was pared by 3 bases and J by 4 bases, with 10 bases between. Germline CDR1 reads WNHNN; CDR2 reads SYGVQD (reference sequence). CDR3 size: 14 residues. For the CDR3, the DNA is TGCGCCAGCAGTGAACCGGACAGAGGAAACACCATATATTTT. This codes for CASSEPDRGNTIYF.

CDR3 DNA sequence: TGTGCCAGCAGTCAACAGGGTGACTCCTATAATTCACCCCTCCACTTT. Protein product: CASSQQGDSYNSPLHF. V is TRBV6-2 or TRBV6-3 and J is TRBJ1-6; perhaps TRBD1 as D (6 bases). V lost 5 bases and J 0 bases, leaving 11 bases between the germline ends. The CDR3 covers 16 residues. CDR1 MNHEY and CDR2 SVGEGT come from the germline V gene.

Turning to this clone: The sample has other DNA sequences that encode this CDR3 too. The rearrangement uses TRBV6-1 and TRBJ2-7; the D is unclear. CDR1 is MNHNS and CDR2 is SASEGT in the germline V gene. The germline V and J ends were trimmed by 3 bases and 4 bases, with 19 bases remaining between them. This CDR3 region has 16 residues. This CDR3 is CASSDPLTRFVYEQYF. The CDR3 DNA reads as TGTGCCAGCAGTGACCCCCTGACTCGTTTCGTTTACGAGCAGTACTTC.

This rearrangement joins TRBV19 to TRBJ1-3; 7 bases are shared with TRBD1. Germline CDR1 and CDR2: LNHDA and SQIVND (reference sequence). This CDR3 has 17 residues. The V gene end was trimmed by 3 bases and the J gene end by 4 bases; junction bases not matched to a gene: 12. CDR3 DNA: TGTGCCAGTAGTATCCTTTTCAGGGGGTTACCCGGAAACACCATATATTTT. It specifies CASSILFRGLPGNTIYF.

The gene calls are TRBV29-1 and TRBJ1-4; 11 bases align to TRBD1. Germline V lookup: CDR1 SQVTM, CDR2 ANQGSEA. The trim removed 7 bases at V and 4 bases at J, leaving 2 bases unmatched. The CDR3 has 13 amino acids. This chain's CDR3 is CSAGQGDNEKLFF. In DNA, the CDR3 is TGCAGCGCGGGACAGGGGGATAATGAAAAACTGTTTTTT.

The chain combines TRBV5-3 with TRBJ2-3; possibly TRBD1 for D (6 bases). TRBV5-3 is known as an ORF, though its function is uncertain. The germline V and J ends were trimmed by 4 bases and 2 bases, with 23 bases remaining between them. The CDR3 runs 18 residues. The CDR3 protein is CARSRADRTQPNTDTQYF. In DNA form, the CDR3 reads TGTGCCAGAAGCCGGGCCGACAGGACTCAACCTAACACAGATACGCAGTATTTT.

The rearrangement uses TRBV19 and TRBJ1-5; 8 nucleotides align to TRBD1. V lost 8 bases to trimming and J lost 2 bases; unmatched junction nucleotides: 2. This CDR3 is 13 amino acids long. Germline V gene lookup returns CDR1 LNHDA and CDR2 SQIVND (reference sequence). The CDR3 coding sequence is TGTGCCAGTTCGGACAGGGGCAATCAGCCCCAGCATTTT. Amino acid sequence: CASSDRGNQPQHF.

This chain joins TRBV6-9 and TRBJ1-4; 7 nucleotides line up with TRBD1. The CDR3 is 14 residues long. Germline V lookup: CDR1 MNHGY, CDR2 SVAAGI. Trimming cost V 5 bases and J 8 bases; bases outside gene matches: 8. Here the CDR3 DNA reads TGTGCCAGCAGTCACCGACAGGGCCACGAAAAACTGTTTTTT. It codes for CASSHRQGHEKLFF.

The chain combines TRBV2 with TRBJ2-7, with D perhaps matching TRBD2 (7 bases). V was clipped by 6 bases and J by 5 bases, with 11 bases between them. Germline CDR1 is SNHLY and CDR2 is FYNNEI. This CDR3 has 12 residues. The CDR3 sequence is CASRGGVNEQYF. CDR3 DNA sequence: TGTGCCAGCAGAGGGGGGGTGAACGAGCAGTACTTC.

The chain joins TRBV30 to TRBJ2-5, with D tentatively TRBD1 (6 bases). The germline gives CDR1 GTSNPN, CDR2 SVGIG (reference sequence). Trimming stripped 1 base from V and 5 bases from J, with 20 bases between. CDR3 size: 16 residues. The chain's CDR3 is CAWSARGTPGRETQYF. Written as DNA, the CDR3 is TGTGCCTGGAGTGCAAGGGGGACCCCCGGCAGGGAGACCCAGTACTTC.

Regarding this clone: An end of the junction does not agree with germline; a read error may underlie this. The chain combines TRBV5-8 with TRBJ1-1, with a possible D match to TRBD1 (6 bases). The germline CDR1 and CDR2 sequences are SGHTS and YDEGEE. This CDR3 is built from 13 residues. The CDR3 sequence is CASSLERDTEAFF. CDR3 in DNA: TGTGCCAGCAGCTTGGAAAGGGACACTGAGGCTTTCTTT.

This sequence joins TRBV3-1 (or the pseudogene TRBV3-2) and TRBJ1-5, with D uncertain. Trimming left V 4 bases short and J 5 bases short, with 12 bases between. This CDR3 is 14 amino acids long. The V gene's germline CDR1 is LGHDT and CDR2 YNNKEL (reference sequence). Written as DNA, the CDR3 is TGTGCCAGCAGCCCCCGCACTCATCATCAGCCCCAGCATTTT. Translating gives CASSPRTHHQPQHF.

The chain links TRBV19 to TRBJ2-1; possibly TRBD2 for D (6 bases). Germline CDR1 LNHDA, CDR2 SQIVND (reference sequence). The CDR3 has 15 amino acids. The V gene lost 3 bases and the J gene lost 0 bases, with 9 bases spanning the gap. CDR3 in DNA: TGTGCCAGTAGTATTCGGGGAGGCTCCTACAATGAGCAGTTCTTC. Amino acids: CASSIRGGSYNEQFF.

In its sample, this clone was seen once. The rearrangement joins TRBV4-3 to TRBJ1-6; 9 bases line up with TRBD1. The CDR3 length is 17 residues. Per the germline V gene, CDR1 is LGHNA and CDR2 is YSLEER. The ends lost 4 bases at V and 14 bases at J; junction bases unmatched: 18. The CDR3: CASSPYPPGQGIGALHF. The DNA of the CDR3 is TGCGCCAGCAGCCCCTACCCCCCGGGACAGGGAATAGGAGCCCTCCACTTT.

The chain joins TRBV10-3 to TRBJ2-1; 10 bases agree with TRBD1. V shed 6 bases, J shed 4 bases, and the junction held 6 bases outside the gene matches. Germline V gene lookup returns CDR1 ENHRY and CDR2 SYGVKD. This CDR3 has 15 amino acids. DNA of the CDR3: TGTGCCATCAGCGCTGGGACAGGGGCTTACAATGAGCAGTTCTTC. Amino acids: CAISAGTGAYNEQFF.

This chain joins TRBV9 and TRBJ2-1; 8 bases line up with TRBD2. J gave up 0 bases and V 3 bases, and 8 bases lay outside the gene matches. CDR1 is SGDLS and CDR2 is YYNGEE in the germline V gene. This CDR3 has 17 amino acids. The CDR3 here is CASSEGPSGSSYNEQFF. Here the CDR3 DNA reads TGTGCCAGCAGCGAAGGACCAAGCGGGAGCTCCTACAATGAGCAGTTCTTC.

This clone was counted between two and nine times. The chain couples TRBV10-1 to TRBJ2-7; tentative D call: TRBD2 (5 bases). Germline V gives CDR1 WNHNN, CDR2 SYGVQD (reference sequence). V dropped 2 bases and J dropped 3 bases, with 20 bases sitting between them. The CDR3 extends over 17 amino acids. The CDR3 is CASSEPGLRTLLYEQYF. CDR3 nucleotide sequence: TGCGCCAGCAGTGAGCCAGGACTCCGGACCCTACTCTACGAGCAGTACTTC.

This sequence joins TRBV30 and TRBJ1-2; the D is unclear. The germline V gene has CDR1 GTSNPN and CDR2 SVGIG (reference sequence). This CDR3 spans 11 amino acids. Trimming removed 5 bases from V and 5 bases from J, with 9 bases in between. DNA of the CDR3: TGTGCCTGGGGCGGGAGTTATGGCTACACCTTC. This translates into CAWGGSYGYTF.

The CDR3 DNA reads TGTGCCAGCAGCTTAGGGGGACAGGGGGCCAAAAACATTCAGTACTTC. Encoded protein: CASSLGGQGAKNIQYF. The chain combines TRBV7-9 with TRBJ2-4; TRBD1 agrees at 10 bases. Germline CDR1 reads SEHNR; CDR2 reads FQNEAQ (reference sequence). The CDR3 has 16 amino acids. With 1 base clipped from V and 1 base from J, the junction kept 1 base outside the gene matches.